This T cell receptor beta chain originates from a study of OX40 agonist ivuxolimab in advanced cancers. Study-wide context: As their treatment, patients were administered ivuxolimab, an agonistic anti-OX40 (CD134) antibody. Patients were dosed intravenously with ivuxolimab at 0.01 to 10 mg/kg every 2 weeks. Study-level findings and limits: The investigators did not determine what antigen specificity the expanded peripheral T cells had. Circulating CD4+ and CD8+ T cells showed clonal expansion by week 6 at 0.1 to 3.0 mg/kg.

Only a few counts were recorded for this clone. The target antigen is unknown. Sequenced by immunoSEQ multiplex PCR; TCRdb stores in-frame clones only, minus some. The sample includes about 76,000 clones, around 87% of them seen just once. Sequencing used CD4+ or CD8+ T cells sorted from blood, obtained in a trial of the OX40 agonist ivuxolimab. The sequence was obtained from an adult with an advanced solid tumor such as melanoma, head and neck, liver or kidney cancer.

The CDR3 nucleotides read TGTGCCAGCACAGCGGATTATACCGGGGAGCTGTTTTTT. This sequence encodes CASTADYTGELFF. The chain employs TRBV7-9 and TRBJ2-2; D is possibly TRBD2 (5 bases). V lost 7 bases and J lost 5, with 11 bases in between. Germline values: CDR1 SEHNR, CDR2 FQNEAQ (reference sequence). CDR3 size: 13 residues.